What follows are 16 T cell receptor beta chains derived from one specimen sequenced in a study of T cell changes during pregnancy in multiple sclerosis. Sequencing used immunoSEQ multiplex PCR; TCRdb keeps in-frame clones, though not all of them. The sample consists of more than 80,000 clones, under 95% of them appearing once. The sample consisted of peripheral blood, taken before pregnancy. Receptors originate from a female donor with multiple sclerosis, enrolled in a pregnancy study.

This chain connects TRBV5-6 to TRBJ1-5; possibly TRBD1 for D (5 bases). CDR1 is SGHDT, CDR2 YYEEEE, per germline. This CDR3 comprises 17 residues. Trimming cost V 0 bases and J 3 bases, with 16 bases left between them. The CDR3 here is CASSLGGWERDNQPQHF. The CDR3 DNA follows: TGTGCCAGCAGCTTGGGGGGCTGGGAGCGGGACAATCAGCCCCAGCATTTT.

This chain uses TRBV2 with TRBJ1-1; TRBD1 might be the D (5 bases). The germline V and J ends were trimmed by 4 bases and 5 bases, with 11 bases remaining between them. Germline CDR1 reads SNHLY; CDR2 reads FYNNEI. This CDR3 spans 13 amino acids. This CDR3 reads CASSVEGVTEAFF. In DNA, the CDR3 is TGTGCCAGCAGTGTCGAAGGGGTTACTGAAGCTTTCTTT.

The CDR3 DNA reads TGTGCCAGTCGAATGAGCGGCGGGAGCGGGGATACGCAGTATTTT. Its translation is CASRMSGGSGDTQYF. This chain connects TRBV19 to TRBJ2-3, with 7 positions matching TRBD2. Germline-derived CDR1 and CDR2 are LNHDA and SQIVND (reference sequence). The length of the CDR3 is 15 residues. The V segment lost 8 bases and the J segment 6 bases; nucleotides outside the gene matches: 14.

The rearrangement joins TRBV5-5 to TRBJ2-2; TRBD1 agrees at 7 bases. Per germline, CDR1 SGHKS and CDR2 YYEKEE (reference sequence). V was pared by 2 bases and J by 0 bases, with 10 bases of the junction left unmatched. The CDR3 is 18 residues long. The CDR3 sequence: CASSFLPGQRTNTGELFF. Here the CDR3 DNA reads TGTGCCAGCAGCTTTCTTCCGGGACAGAGAACGAACACCGGGGAGCTGTTTTTT.

The chain has TRBV29-1 and TRBJ2-7, with TRBD2 matching 7 bases. CDR1 is SQVTM and CDR2 is ANQGSEA in the germline V gene. Trimming removed 5 bases from V and 4 bases from J; junction bases left unmatched: 17. This CDR3 has 16 amino acids. CDR3 loop: CSVRLIREGVGYEQYF. The CDR3 DNA follows: TGCAGCGTTCGACTCATCAGGGAGGGCGTTGGATACGAGCAGTACTTC.

The CDR3 region has the DNA TGTGCCAGCAGCCGAAAGGTAGGGGCGGAAAACACTGAAGCTTTCTTT. Translation: CASSRKVGAENTEAFF. The chain uses TRBV6-6 and TRBJ1-1; D may be TRBD1 (5 bases). The CDR3 has 16 amino acids. Germline lookup yields CDR1 MNHNY and CDR2 SVGAGI (reference sequence). Trimming shortened V by 6 bases and J by 2 bases, and 19 bases separated the two germline ends.

This chain's CDR3 is CASSATGAHYEQYF. The CDR3 DNA follows: TGCGCCAGCAGCGCGACAGGGGCCCACTACGAGCAGTACTTC. The chain links TRBV4-1 to TRBJ2-7; 8 bases are shared with TRBD1. Germline-derived CDR1 and CDR2 are MGHRA and YSYEKL. The CDR3 is 14 residues long. Trimming removed 5 bases from V and 3 bases from J; junction bases left unmatched: 6.

The chain couples TRBV18 to TRBJ2-2; weak D call: TRBD2 (6 bases). V was clipped by 2 bases and J by 6 bases, with 7 bases between them. CDR1 is KGHSH, CDR2 LQKENI, per germline. This CDR3 has 13 amino acids. CDR3 DNA sequence: TGTGCCAGCTCACCAGGAGGGGCCGGGGAGCTGTTTTTT. Encoded protein: CASSPGGAGELFF.

The chain has TRBV19 and TRBJ2-4; TRBD1 agrees at 9 bases. V lost 4 bases to trimming and J lost 6 bases; unmatched junction nucleotides: 7. CDR1 LNHDA and CDR2 SQIVND come from the germline V gene (reference sequence). This CDR3 spans 15 amino acids. CDR3 sequence reads: CASSTGQGRVNIQYF. CDR3 sequence (DNA): TGTGCCAGTAGTACGGGACAGGGAAGGGTAAACATTCAGTACTTC.

The rearrangement uses TRBV15 and TRBJ2-5; TRBD2 agrees at 11 bases. This CDR3 comprises 17 residues. J was trimmed by 2 bases and V by 3 bases; bases with no gene match: 8. CDR1 and CDR2 (germline): LNHNV, YYDKDF (reference sequence). The CDR3 coding sequence is TGTGCCACCAGCAGGGGGGGGACTAGCGGATTACAAGAGACCCAGTACTTC. Protein product: CATSRGGTSGLQETQYF.

The rearrangement joins TRBV11-3 to TRBJ1-1, with D possibly being TRBD1 (6 bases). The CDR3 contains 13 residues. V was cut by 5 bases and J by 2 bases, with 9 bases left in between. CDR1 and CDR2 from the germline V gene are SGHNT and YENEEA. The CDR3 region is CASSPGVNTEAFF. The CDR3 coding sequence is TGTGCCAGCAGCCCAGGGGTCAACACTGAAGCTTTCTTT.

The sample holds a few counts of this clone. V is TRBV5-1 and J is TRBJ1-6, with D maybe TRBD1 (5 bases). The germline gives CDR1 SGHRS, CDR2 YFSETQ. Trimming cost V 0 bases and J 10 bases, with 11 bases left between them. CDR3 size: 14 residues. The CDR3 sequence is CASSLGGGGSPLHF. The CDR3 DNA reads TGCGCCAGCAGCTTGGGCGGGGGAGGATCACCCCTCCACTTT.

The J gene is TRBJ1-5, the V gene TRBV6-1; the D gene is possibly TRBD1 (5 bases). Germline-derived CDR1 and CDR2 are MNHNS and SASEGT. V dropped 3 bases and J dropped 3 bases, with 9 bases sitting between them. This CDR3 is 14 amino acids long. CDR3 in amino acids: CASSEAGNNQPQHF. The CDR3 nucleotides are TGTGCCAGCAGTGAGGCAGGGAACAATCAGCCCCAGCATTTT.

The chain carries TRBV6-5 and TRBJ2-7, with 10 bases aligning to TRBD1. The CDR3 totals 15 residues. The germline V gene has CDR1 MNHEY and CDR2 SVGAGI. The J segment lost 3 bases and the V segment lost 5 bases, leaving 7 bases of the junction unmatched. The CDR3 region is CASSPGTGDGYEQYF. CDR3 sequence (DNA): TGTGCCAGCAGTCCCGGGACAGGGGATGGCTACGAGCAGTACTTC.

The chain combines TRBV5-1 with TRBJ2-7; D is ambiguous. Germline assignment: CDR1 SGHRS and CDR2 YFSETQ. V dropped 0 bases and J dropped 0 bases, with 4 bases sitting between them. The CDR3 loop spans 13 amino acids. The CDR3 loop reads CASSLDNSYEQYF. The DNA for the CDR3 is TGCGCCAGCAGCTTGGACAACTCCTACGAGCAGTACTTC.

The chain joins TRBV6-5 to TRBJ2-7, with 9 nucleotides matching TRBD2. V gave up 4 bases and J gave up 6 bases; unmatched junction bases: 10. In germline, CDR1 is MNHEY, CDR2 SVGAGI. The CDR3 contains 15 residues. CDR3 loop: CASSFYSGSAGEQYF. The CDR3 DNA follows: TGTGCCAGCAGTTTTTATAGCGGGAGCGCTGGCGAGCAGTACTTC.